This T cell receptor (beta chain) was recovered during a study of control samples from healthy donors and cancer patients. Some clones are missing from TCRdb's copy, which holds only in-frame ones; the method was immunoSEQ multiplex PCR. The table has about 120,000 clones, more than 80% seen once. Germline lookup yields CDR1 LGHNT and CDR2 FRNRAP. The CDR3 loop spans 17 amino acids. The sample holds one count of this clone. A read error may produce the germline difference seen at one junction end. Other DNA sequences within the sample encode an identical CDR3. The TCR originated in a man between 50 and 59 years old in good health. V is TRBV12-5 and J is TRBJ2-7; 11 bases line up with TRBD2. Sequencing input: blood. As DNA, the CDR3 is TGTGCCAGTGGCTCTCGGGTAGCGGGGGGGCTAGAATACGAGCAGTACTTC. This translates into CASGSRVAGGLEYEQYF.